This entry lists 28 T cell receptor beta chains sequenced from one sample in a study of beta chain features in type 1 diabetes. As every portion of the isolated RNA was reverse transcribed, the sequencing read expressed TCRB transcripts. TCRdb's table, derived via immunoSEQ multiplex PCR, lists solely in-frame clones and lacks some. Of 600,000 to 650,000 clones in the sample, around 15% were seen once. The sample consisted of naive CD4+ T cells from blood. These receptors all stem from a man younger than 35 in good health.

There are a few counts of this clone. The CDR3 DNA follows: TGCAGCGTTGAAGCCCGACTAGCCGATACGCAGTATTTT. It codes for CSVEARLADTQYF. The genes are TRBV29-1 and TRBJ2-3; TRBD2 matches 7 bases. The V gene end was trimmed by 1 base and the J gene end by 6 bases; junction bases not matched to a gene: 4. CDR3 length equals 13 residues. Germline V gene data show CDR1 as SQVTM and CDR2 as ANQGSEA.

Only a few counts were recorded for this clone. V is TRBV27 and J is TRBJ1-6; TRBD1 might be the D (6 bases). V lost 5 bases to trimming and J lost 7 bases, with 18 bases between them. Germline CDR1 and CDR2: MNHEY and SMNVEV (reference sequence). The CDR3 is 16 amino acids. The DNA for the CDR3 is TGTGCCAGCAGTCAATACTGGACAGCGGGGAATTCACCCCTCCACTTT. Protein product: CASSQYWTAGNSPLHF.

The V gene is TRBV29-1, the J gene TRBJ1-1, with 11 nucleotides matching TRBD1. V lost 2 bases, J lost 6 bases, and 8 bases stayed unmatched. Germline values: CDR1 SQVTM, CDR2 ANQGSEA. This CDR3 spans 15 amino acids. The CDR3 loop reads CSVENPGQGASEAFF. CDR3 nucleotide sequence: TGCAGCGTTGAAAATCCCGGACAGGGGGCGTCTGAAGCTTTCTTT.

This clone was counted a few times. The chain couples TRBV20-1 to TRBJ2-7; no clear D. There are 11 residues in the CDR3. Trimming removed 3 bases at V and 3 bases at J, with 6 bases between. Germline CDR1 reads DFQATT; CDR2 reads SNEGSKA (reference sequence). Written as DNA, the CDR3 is TGCAGTGCTAGGTACCTCTACGAGCAGTACTTC. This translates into CSARYLYEQYF.

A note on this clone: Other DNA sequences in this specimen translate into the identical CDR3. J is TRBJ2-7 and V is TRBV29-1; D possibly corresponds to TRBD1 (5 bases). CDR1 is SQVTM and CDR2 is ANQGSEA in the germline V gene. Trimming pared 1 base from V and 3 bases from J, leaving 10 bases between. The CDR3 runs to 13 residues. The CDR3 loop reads CSVEGQGGYEQYF. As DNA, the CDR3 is TGCAGCGTTGAAGGGCAGGGCGGCTACGAGCAGTACTTC.

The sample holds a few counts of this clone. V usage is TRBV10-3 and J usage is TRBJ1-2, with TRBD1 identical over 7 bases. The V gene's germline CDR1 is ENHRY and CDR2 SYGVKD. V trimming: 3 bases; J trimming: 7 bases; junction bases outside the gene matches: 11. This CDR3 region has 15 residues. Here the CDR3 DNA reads TGTGCCATCAGTGACCCGACAGGGTCTGGTTTTGGCTACACCTTC. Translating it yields CAISDPTGSGFGYTF.

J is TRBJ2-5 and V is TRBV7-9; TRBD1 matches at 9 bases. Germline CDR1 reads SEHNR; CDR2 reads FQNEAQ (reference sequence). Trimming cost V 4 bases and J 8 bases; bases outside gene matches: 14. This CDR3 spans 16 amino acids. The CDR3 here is CASSSRPGQGPDTQYF. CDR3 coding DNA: TGTGCCAGCAGCTCAAGACCGGGACAGGGCCCAGATACCCAGTACTTC.

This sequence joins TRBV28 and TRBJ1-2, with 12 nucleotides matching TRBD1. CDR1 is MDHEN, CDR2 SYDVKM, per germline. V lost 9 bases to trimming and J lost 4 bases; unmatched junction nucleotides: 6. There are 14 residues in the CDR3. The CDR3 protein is CASTGTGGGYGYTF. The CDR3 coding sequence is TGTGCCAGTACCGGGACAGGGGGCGGCTATGGCTACACCTTC.

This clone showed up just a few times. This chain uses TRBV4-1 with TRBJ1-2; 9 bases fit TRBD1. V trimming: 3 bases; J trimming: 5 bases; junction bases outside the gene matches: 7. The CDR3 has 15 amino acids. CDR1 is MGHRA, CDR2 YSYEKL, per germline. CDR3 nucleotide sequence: TGCGCCAGCAGCCAGGAACAGGGGGCGGATTATGGCTACACCTTC. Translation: CASSQEQGADYGYTF.

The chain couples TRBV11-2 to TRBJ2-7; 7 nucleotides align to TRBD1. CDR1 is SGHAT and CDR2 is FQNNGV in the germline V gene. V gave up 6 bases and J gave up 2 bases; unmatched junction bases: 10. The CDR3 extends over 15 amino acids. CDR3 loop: CASRKVGDSPYEQYF. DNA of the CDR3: TGTGCCAGCAGGAAAGTGGGGGACAGTCCCTACGAGCAGTACTTC.

This CDR3 reads CASSLDRAIQPQHF. CDR3 DNA: TGTGCCAGCAGCTTAGACAGGGCCATCCAGCCCCAGCATTTT. The chain uses TRBV7-2 and TRBJ1-5, with D possibly matching TRBD1 (6 bases). Germline-derived CDR1 and CDR2 are SGHTA and FQGNSA. V shed 1 base and J shed 7 bases, with 11 bases lying between them. The CDR3 has 14 residues.

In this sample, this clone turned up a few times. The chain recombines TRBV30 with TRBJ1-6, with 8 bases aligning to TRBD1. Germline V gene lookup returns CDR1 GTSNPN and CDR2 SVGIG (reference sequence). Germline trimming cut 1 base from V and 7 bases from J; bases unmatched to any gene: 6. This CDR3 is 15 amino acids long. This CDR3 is CAWSGTGSLNSPLHF. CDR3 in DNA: TGTGCCTGGAGTGGGACAGGGAGCCTGAATTCACCCCTCCACTTT.

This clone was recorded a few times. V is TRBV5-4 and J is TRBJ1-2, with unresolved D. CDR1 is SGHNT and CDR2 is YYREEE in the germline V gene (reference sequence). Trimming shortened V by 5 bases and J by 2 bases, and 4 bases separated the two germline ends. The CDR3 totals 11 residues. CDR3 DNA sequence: TGTGCCAGCAGGGAGAACTATGGCTACACCTTC. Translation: CASRENYGYTF.

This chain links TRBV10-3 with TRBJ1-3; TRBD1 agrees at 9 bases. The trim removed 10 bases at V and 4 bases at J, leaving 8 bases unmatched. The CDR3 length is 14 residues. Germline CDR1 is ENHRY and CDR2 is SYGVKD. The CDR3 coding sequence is TGTGCCACTTCCGGGACAGGGAGAGGAAACACCATATATTTT. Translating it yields CATSGTGRGNTIYF.

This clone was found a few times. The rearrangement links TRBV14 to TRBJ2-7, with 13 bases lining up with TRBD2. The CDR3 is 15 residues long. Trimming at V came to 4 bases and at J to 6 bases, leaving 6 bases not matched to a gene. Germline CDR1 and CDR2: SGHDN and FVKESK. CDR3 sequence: CASSPWTSGGLEQYF. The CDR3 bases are TGTGCCAGCAGCCCTTGGACTAGCGGGGGCCTCGAGCAGTACTTC.

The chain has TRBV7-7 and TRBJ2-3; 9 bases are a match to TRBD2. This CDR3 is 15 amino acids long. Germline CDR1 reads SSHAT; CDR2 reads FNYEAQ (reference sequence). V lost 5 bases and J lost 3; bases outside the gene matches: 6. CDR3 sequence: CASSPSSGGTDTQYF. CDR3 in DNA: TGTGCCAGCAGCCCCAGCAGCGGGGGGACAGATACGCAGTATTTT.

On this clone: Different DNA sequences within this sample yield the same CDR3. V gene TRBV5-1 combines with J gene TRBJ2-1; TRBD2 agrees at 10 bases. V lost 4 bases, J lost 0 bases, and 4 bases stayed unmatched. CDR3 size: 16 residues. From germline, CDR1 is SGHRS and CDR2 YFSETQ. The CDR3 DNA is TGCGCCAGCAGCCTGCCTAGCGGGAGCTCCTACAATGAGCAGTTCTTC. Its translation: CASSLPSGSSYNEQFF.

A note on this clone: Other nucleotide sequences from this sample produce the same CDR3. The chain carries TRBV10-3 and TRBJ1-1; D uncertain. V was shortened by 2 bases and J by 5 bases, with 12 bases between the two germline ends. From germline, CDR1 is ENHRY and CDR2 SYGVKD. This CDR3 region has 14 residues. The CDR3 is CAISEAGGDTEAFF. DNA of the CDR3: TGTGCCATCAGTGAGGCCGGAGGTGATACTGAAGCTTTCTTT.

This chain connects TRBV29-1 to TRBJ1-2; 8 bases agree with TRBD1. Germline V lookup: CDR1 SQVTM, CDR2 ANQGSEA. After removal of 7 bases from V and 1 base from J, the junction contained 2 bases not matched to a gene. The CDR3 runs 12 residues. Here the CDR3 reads CSATGGNYGYTF. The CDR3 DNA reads TGCAGCGCAACAGGGGGTAACTATGGCTACACCTTC.

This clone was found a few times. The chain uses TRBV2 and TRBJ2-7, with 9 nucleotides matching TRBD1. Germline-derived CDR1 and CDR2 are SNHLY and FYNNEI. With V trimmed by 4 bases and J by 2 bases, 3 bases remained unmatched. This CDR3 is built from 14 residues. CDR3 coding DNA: TGTGCCAGCAGTGTGACAGGGGGTACCTACGAGCAGTACTTC. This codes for CASSVTGGTYEQYF.

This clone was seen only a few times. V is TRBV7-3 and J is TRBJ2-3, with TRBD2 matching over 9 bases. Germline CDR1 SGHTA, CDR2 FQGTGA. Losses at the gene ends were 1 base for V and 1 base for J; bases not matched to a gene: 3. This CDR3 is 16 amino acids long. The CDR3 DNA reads TGTGCCAGCAGCTTAAGTTCTAGCGGGGGCACAGATACGCAGTATTTT. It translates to CASSLSSSGGTDTQYF.

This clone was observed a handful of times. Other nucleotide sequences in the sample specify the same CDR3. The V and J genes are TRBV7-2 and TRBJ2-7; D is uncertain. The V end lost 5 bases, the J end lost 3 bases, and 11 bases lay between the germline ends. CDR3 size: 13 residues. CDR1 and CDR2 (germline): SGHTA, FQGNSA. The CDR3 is CASSLPPVYEQYF. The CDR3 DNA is TGTGCCAGCAGCCTTCCTCCTGTCTACGAGCAGTACTTC.

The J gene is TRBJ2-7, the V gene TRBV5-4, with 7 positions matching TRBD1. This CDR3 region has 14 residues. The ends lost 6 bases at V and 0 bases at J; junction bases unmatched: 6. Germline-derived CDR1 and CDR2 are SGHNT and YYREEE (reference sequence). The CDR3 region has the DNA TGTGCCAGCACAATCGGGACAGCCTCCTACGAGCAGTACTTC. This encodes CASTIGTASYEQYF.

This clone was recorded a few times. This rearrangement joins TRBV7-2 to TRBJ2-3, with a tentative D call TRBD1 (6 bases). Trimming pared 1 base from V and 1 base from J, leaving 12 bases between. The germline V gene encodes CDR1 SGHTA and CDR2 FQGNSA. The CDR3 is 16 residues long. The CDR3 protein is CASSLVRGAGTDTQYF. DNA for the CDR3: TGTGCCAGCAGCTTAGTCAGGGGAGCTGGCACAGATACGCAGTATTTT.

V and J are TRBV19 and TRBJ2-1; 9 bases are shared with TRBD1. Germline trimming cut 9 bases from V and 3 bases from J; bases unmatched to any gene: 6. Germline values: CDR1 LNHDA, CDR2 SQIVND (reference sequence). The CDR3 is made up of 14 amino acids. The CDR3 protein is CASKGQGIYNEQFF. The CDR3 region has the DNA TGTGCCAGCAAAGGACAGGGGATCTACAATGAGCAGTTCTTC.

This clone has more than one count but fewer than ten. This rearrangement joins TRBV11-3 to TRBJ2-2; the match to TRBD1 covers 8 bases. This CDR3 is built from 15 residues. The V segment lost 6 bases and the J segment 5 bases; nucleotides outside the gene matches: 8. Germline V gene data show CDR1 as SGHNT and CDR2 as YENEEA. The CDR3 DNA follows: TGTGCCAGCAGAGCCGGGACAGGTGAAACCGGGGAGCTGTTTTTT. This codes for CASRAGTGETGELFF.

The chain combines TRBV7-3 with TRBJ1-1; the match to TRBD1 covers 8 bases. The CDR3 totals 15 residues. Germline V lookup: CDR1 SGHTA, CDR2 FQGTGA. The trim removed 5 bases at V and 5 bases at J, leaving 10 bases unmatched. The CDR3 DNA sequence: TGTGCCAGCAGCCCGGACAGGGCGAAGGGTACTGAAGCTTTCTTT. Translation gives CASSPDRAKGTEAFF.

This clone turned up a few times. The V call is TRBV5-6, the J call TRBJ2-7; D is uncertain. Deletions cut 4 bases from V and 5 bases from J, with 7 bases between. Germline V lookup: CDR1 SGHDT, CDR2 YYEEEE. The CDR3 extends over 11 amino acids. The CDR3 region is CASSRVDEQYF. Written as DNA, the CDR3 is TGTGCCAGCAGCAGGGTGGACGAGCAGTACTTC.